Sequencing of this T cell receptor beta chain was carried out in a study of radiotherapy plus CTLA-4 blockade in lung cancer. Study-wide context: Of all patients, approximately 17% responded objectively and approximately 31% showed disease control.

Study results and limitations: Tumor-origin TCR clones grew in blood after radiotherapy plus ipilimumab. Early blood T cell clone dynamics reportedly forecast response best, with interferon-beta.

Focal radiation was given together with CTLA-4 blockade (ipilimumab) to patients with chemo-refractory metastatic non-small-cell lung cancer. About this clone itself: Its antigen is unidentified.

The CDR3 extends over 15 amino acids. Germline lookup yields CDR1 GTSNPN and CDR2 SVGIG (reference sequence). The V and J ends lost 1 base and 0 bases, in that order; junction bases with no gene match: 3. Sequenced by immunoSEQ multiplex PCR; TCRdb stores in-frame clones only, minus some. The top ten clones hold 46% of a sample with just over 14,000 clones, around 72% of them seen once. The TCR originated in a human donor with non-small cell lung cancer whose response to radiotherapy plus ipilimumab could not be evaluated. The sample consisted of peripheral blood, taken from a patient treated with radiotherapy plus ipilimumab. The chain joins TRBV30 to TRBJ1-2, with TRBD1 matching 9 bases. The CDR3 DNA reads TGTGCCTGGAGTGCCCGACAGGGGGCTAACTATGGCTACACCTTC. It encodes CAWSARQGANYGYTF. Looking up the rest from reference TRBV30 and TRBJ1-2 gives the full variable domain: SQTIHQWPATLVQPVGSPLSLECTVEGTSNPNLYWYRQAAGRGLQLLFYSVGIGQISSEVPQNLSASRPQDRQFILSSKKLLLSDSGFYLCAWSARQGANYGYTFGSGTRLTVV.